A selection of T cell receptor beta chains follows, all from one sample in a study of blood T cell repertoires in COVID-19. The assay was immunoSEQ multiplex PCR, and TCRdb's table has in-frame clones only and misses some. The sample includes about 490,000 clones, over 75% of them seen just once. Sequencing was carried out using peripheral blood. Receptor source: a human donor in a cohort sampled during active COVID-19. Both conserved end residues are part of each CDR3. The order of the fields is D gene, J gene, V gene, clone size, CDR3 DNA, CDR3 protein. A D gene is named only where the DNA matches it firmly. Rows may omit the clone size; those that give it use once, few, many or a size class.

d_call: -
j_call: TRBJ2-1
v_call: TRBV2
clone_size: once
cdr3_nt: TGTGCCAGCAGTATTAGAGGCCCTTCCTACAATGAGCAGTTCTTC
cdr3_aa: CASSIRGPSYNEQFF

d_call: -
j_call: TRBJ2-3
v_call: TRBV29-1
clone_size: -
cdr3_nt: TGCAGCGTTGACCAGGGGTCAGATACGCAGTATTTT
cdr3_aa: CSVDQGSDTQYF

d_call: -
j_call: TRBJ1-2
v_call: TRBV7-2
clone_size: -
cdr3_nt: TGTGCCAGCAGCCAGACGTGGGGGCTTGACTATGGCTACACCTTC
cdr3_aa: CASSQTWGLDYGYTF

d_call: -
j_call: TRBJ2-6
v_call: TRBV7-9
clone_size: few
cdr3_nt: TGTGCCAGCAGCCAACAGGTCACTGGGGCCAACGTCCTGACTTTC
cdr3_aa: CASSQQVTGANVLTF

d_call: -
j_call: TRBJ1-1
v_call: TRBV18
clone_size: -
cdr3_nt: TGTGCCAGCTCACCACCGGCGGCGGCGAACACTGAAGCTTTCTTT
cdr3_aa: CASSPPAAANTEAFF

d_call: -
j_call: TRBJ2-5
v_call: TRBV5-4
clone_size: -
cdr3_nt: TGTGCCAGCAGGGGTCGACTAGGTGGCGAGACCCAGTACTTC
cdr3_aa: CASRGRLGGETQYF

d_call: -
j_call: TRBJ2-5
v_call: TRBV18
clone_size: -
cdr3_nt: TGTGCCAGCTCACCACGAAGTACCATAGAGGAGACCCAGTACTTC
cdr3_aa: CASSPRSTIEETQYF

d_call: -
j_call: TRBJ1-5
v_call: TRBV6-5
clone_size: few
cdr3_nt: TGTGCCAGCAGTTACTCTAACGGGCGGGGTCAGCCCCAGCATTTT
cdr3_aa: CASSYSNGRGQPQHF

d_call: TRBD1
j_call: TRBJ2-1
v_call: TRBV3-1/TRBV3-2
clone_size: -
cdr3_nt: TGTGCCAGCAGCCAAAGACAGGGGTTGAGAAATGAGCAGTTCTTC
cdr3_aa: CASSQRQGLRNEQFF

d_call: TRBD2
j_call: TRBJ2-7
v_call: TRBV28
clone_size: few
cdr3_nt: TGTGCCAGCACCTGGGGGGGAATCTACGAGCAGTACTTC
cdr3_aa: CASTWGGIYEQYF

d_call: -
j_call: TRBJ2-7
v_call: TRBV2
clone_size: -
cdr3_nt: TGTGCCAGCAGTGTGGACAGAACCTACGAGCAGTACTTC
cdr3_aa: CASSVDRTYEQYF

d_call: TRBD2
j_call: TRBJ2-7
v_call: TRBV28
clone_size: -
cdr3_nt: TGTGCCAGCAGACGACCGGGACTAGCGGCTTACGAGCAGTACTTC
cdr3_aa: CASRRPGLAAYEQYF

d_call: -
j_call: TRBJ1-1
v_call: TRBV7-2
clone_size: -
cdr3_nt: TGTGCCAGCAGCTTAGCCGAGGGTAGTGAAGCTTTCTTT
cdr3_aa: CASSLAEGSEAFF

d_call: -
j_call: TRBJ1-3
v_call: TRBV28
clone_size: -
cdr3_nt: TGTGCCAGCAGTTTAAAACAGGGTAGAAACACCATATATTTT
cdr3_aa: CASSLKQGRNTIYF

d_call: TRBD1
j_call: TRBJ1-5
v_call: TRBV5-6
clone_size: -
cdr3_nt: TGTGCCAGCAGCACATCGACAGGGCCCCGGCATTTT
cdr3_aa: CASSTSTGPRHF

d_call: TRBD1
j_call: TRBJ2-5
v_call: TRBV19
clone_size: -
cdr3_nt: TGTGCCAGTGCTGGGGGACAGGCCCAAGAGACCCAGTACTTC
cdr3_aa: CASAGGQAQETQYF

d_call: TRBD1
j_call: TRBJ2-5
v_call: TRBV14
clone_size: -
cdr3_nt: TGTGCCAGCGGGACAGGGGTCAGCGTCCAAGAGACCCAGTACTTC
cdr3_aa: CASGTGVSVQETQYF

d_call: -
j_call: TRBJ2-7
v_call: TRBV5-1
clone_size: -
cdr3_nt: TGCGCCAGCAGCCCCGGACAGTTTCGAACCTCCTACGAGCAGTACTTC
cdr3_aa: CASSPGQFRTSYEQYF

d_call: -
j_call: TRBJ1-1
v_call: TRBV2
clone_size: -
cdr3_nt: TGTGCCAGCAGAAGGGGTTTGGGTGAAGCTTTCTTT
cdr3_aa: CASRRGLGEAFF

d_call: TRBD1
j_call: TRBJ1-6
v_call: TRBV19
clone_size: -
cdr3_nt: TGTGCCAGTAGTATAACAGGGGGAACTAATTCACCCCTCCACTTT
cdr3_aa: CASSITGGTNSPLHF

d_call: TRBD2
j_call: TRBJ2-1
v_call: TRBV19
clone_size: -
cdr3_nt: TGTGCCAGTAGTATTACTAGCGGCTACAATGAGCAGTTCTTC
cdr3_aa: CASSITSGYNEQFF

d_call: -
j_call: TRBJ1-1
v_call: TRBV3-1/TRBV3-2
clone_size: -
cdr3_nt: TGTGCCAGCAGCCATCCGGCGGCGAACACTGAAGCTTTCTTT
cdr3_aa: CASSHPAANTEAFF

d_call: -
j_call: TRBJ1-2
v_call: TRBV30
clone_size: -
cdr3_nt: TGTGCCTGGAGTGTACGGCAGGACTATGGCTACACCTTC
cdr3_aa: CAWSVRQDYGYTF